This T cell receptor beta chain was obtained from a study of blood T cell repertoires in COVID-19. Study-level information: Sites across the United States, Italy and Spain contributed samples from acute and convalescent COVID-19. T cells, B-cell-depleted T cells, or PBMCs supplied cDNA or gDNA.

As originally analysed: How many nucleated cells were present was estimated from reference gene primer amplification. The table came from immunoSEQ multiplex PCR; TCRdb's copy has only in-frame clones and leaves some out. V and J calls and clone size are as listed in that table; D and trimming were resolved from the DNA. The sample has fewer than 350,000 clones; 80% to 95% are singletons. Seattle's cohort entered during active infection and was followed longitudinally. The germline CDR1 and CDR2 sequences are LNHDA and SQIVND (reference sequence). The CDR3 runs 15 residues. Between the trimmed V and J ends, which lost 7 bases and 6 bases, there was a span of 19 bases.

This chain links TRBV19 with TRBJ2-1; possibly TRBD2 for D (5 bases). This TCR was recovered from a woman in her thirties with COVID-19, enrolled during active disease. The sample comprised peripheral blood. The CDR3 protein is CASMEVGRTFNEQFF. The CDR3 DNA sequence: TGTGCCAGTATGGAGGTAGGACGGACCTTCAATGAGCAGTTCTTC.